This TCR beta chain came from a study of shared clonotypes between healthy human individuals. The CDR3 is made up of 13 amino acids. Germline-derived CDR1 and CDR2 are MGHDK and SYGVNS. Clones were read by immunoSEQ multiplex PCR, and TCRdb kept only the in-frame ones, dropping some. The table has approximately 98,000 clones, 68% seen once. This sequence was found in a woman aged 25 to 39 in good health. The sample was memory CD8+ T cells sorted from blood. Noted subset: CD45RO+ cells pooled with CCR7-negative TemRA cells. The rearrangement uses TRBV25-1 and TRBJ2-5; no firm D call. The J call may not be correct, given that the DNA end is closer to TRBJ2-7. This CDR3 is CASLGTSSYEQYF. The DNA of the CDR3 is TGTGCCAGCCTGGGAACCAGCTCCTACGAGCAGTACTTC.